The present T cell receptor (beta chain) was sequenced within a study of blood T cell repertoires in COVID-19. Study-level information: Sites across the United States, Italy and Spain contributed samples from acute and convalescent COVID-19.

In the original workflow: Reference gene primer amplification gave estimated nucleated cell counts. Assay: immunoSEQ multiplex PCR; the TCRdb copy retains only in-frame clones and omits some. V, J and clone size reflect that table, while D and trimming were determined from the DNA. Among fewer than 15,000 clones listed, 81% were seen once. Germline loops: CDR1 SGDLS, CDR2 YYNGEE. The CDR3 totals 14 residues. After removal of 4 bases from V and 6 bases from J, the junction contained 10 bases not matched to a gene. Sequenced material: peripheral blood. This sequence joins TRBV9 and TRBJ2-7; 7 positions match TRBD2. The clonotype was recovered from a human donor in a cohort sampled during active COVID-19. The CDR3 protein is CASSPLRGLREQYF. The CDR3, as DNA: TGTGCCAGCAGCCCACTCCGGGGACTACGCGAGCAGTACTTC.